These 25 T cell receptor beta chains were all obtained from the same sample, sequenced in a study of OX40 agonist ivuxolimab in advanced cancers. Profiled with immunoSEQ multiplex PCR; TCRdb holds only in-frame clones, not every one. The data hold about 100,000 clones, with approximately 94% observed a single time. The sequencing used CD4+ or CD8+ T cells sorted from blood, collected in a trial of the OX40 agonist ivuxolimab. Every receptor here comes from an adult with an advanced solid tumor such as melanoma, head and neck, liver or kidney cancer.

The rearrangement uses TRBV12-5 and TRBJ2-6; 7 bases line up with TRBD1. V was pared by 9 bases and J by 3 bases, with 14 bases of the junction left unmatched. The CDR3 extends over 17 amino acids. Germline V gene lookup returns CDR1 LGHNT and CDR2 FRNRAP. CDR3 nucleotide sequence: TGTGCTAGCGGCGAGCAGGGGGTGTCGAATGGGGCCAACGTCCTGACTTTC. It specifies CASGEQGVSNGANVLTF.

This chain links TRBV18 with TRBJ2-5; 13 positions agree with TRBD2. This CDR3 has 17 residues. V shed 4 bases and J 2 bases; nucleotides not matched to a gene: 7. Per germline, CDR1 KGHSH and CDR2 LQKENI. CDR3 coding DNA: TGTGCCAGCTCACGATCGACTAGCGGGGGGTCTCAAGAGACCCAGTACTTC. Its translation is CASSRSTSGGSQETQYF.

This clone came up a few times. CDR3 region: CASSLYGRDEETQYF. The CDR3 nucleotides read TGTGCCAGCAGTTTATACGGGCGGGATGAGGAGACCCAGTACTTC. The chain uses TRBV28 and TRBJ2-5; the D gene is possibly TRBD2 (6 bases). Germline V CDR1 and CDR2: MDHEN, SYDVKM. Trimming stripped 1 base from V and 5 bases from J, with 14 bases between. There are 15 residues in the CDR3.

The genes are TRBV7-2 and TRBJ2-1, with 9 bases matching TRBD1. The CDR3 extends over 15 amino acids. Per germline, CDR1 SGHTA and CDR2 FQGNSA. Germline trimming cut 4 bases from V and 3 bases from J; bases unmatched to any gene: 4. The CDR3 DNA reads TGTGCCAGCAGCTACGACAGGGGGATCTACAATGAGCAGTTCTTC. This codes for CASSYDRGIYNEQFF.

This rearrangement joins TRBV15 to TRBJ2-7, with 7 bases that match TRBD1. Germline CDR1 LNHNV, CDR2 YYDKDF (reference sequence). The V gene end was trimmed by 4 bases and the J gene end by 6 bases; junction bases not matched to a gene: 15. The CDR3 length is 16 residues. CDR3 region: CATSKTRQGGYVEQYF. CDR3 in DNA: TGTGCCACCAGCAAAACCCGACAGGGTGGTTATGTCGAGCAGTACTTC.

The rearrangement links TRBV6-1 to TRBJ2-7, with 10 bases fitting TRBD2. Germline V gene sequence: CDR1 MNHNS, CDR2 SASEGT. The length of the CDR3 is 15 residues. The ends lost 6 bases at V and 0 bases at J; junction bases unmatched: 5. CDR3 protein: CASRGLAENSYEQYF. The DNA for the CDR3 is TGTGCCAGCAGAGGACTAGCGGAAAACTCCTACGAGCAGTACTTC.

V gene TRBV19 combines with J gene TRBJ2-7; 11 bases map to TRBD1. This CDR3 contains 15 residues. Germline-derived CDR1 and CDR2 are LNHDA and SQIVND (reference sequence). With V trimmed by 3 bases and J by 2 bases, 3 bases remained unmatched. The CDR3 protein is CASSMGQGGTYEQYF. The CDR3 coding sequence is TGTGCCAGTAGTATGGGACAGGGGGGGACCTACGAGCAGTACTTC. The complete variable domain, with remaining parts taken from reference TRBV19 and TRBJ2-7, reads DGGITQSPKYLFRKEGQNVTLSCEQNLNHDAMYWYRQDPGQGLRLIYYSQIVNDFQKGDIAEGYSVSREKKESFPLTVTSAQKNPTAFYLCASSMGQGGTYEQYFGPGTRLTVT.

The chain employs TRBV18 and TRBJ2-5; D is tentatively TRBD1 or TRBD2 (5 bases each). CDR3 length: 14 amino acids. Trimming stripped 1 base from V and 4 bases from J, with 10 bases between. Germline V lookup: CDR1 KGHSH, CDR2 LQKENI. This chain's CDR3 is CASSPQGRGETQYF. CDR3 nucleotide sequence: TGTGCCAGCTCACCACAGGGACGGGGAGAGACCCAGTACTTC.

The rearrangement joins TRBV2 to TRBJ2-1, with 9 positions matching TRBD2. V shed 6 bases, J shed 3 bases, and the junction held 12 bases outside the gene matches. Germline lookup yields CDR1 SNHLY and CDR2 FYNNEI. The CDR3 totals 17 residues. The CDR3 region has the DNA TGTGCCAGCAGCGCACCCGGGACTAGCAAAAGCTACAATGAGCAGTTCTTC. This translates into CASSAPGTSKSYNEQFF.

The CDR3 DNA is TGCAGCGCCGGCGGGGACTTCTCCTACAATGAGCAGTTCTTC. Residues: CSAGGDFSYNEQFF. The chain carries TRBV29-1 and TRBJ2-1, with D tentatively TRBD2 (6 bases). The germline V and J ends were trimmed by 7 bases and 0 bases, with 13 bases remaining between them. CDR1 and CDR2 (germline): SQVTM, ANQGSEA. The CDR3 contains 14 residues.

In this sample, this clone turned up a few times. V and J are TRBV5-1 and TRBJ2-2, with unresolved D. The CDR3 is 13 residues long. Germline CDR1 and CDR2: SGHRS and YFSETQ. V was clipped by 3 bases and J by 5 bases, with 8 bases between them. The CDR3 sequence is CASSSLGTGELFF. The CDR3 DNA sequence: TGCGCCAGCAGCTCACTGGGGACCGGGGAGCTGTTTTTT.

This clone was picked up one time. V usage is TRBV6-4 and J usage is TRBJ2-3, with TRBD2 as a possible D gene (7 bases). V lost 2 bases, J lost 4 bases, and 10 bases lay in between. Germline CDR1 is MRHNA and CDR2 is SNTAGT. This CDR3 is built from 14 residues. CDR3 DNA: TGTGCCAGCAGTGACGCGGGGGCCTCAGATACGCAGTATTTT. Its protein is CASSDAGASDTQYF.

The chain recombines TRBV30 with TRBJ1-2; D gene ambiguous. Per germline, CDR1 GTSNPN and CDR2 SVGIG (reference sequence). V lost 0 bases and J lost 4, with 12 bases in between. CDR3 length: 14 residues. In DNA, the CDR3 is TGTGCCTGGAGTGTAGGCAGCTCCTTCTATGGCTACACCTTC. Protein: CAWSVGSSFYGYTF.

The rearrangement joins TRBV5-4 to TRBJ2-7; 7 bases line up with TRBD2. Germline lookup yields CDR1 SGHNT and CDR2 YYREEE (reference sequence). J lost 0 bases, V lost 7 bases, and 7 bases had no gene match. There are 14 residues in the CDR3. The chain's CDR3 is CASHTSGNSYEQYF. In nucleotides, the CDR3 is TGTGCCAGCCACACAAGCGGGAACTCCTACGAGCAGTACTTC.

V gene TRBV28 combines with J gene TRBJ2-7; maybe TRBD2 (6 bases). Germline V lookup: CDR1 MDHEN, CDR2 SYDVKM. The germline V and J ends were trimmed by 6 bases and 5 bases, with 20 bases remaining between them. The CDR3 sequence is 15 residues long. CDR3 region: CASRAGTPRGHEQYF. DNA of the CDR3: TGTGCCAGCAGGGCCGGGACTCCGAGAGGGCACGAGCAGTACTTC.

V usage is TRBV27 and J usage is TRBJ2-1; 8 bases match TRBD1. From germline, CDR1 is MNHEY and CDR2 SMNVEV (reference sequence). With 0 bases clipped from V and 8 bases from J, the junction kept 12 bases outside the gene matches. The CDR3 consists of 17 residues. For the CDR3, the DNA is TGTGCCAGCAGTTTATCGGGGGGACAGGCTTTGTTGGATGAGCAGTTCTTC. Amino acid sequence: CASSLSGGQALLDEQFF.

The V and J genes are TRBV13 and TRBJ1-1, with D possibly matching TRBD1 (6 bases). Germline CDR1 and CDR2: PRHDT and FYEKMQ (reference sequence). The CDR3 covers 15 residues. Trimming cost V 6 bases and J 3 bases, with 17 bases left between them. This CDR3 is CASSALRGADTEAFF. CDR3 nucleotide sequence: TGTGCCAGCAGTGCCCTAAGGGGGGCGGACACTGAAGCTTTCTTT.

The CDR3 bases are TGCGCCAGCAGCCAGGGACAGGGGGCCTACGAGCAGTACTTC. As protein: CASSQGQGAYEQYF. The chain employs TRBV4-3 and TRBJ2-7, with TRBD1 matching 11 bases. V shed 3 bases and J 2 bases; nucleotides not matched to a gene: 0. The germline V gene encodes CDR1 LGHNA and CDR2 YSLEER. The CDR3 consists of 14 residues.

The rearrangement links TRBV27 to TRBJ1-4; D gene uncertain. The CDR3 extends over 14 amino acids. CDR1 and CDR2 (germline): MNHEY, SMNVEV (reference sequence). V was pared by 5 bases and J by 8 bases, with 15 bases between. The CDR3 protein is CASSPVRRREKLFF. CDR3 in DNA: TGTGCCAGCAGTCCCGTCAGACGCAGGGAAAAACTGTTTTTT.

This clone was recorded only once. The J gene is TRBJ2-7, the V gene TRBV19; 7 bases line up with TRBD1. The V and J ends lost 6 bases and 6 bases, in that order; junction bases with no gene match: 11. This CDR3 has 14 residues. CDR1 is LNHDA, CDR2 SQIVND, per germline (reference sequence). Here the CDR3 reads CASRRNRGGSEQYF. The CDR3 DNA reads TGTGCCAGTAGGAGGAACAGGGGTGGGTCCGAGCAGTACTTC.

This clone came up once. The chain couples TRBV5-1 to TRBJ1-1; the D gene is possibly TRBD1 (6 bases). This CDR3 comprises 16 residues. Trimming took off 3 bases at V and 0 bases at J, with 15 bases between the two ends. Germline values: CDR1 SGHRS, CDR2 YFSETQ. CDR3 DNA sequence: TGCGCCAGCAGCTATCTTCCGGGGGCTATGAACACTGAAGCTTTCTTT. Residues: CASSYLPGAMNTEAFF. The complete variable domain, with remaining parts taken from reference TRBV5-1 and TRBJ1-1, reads KAGVTQTPRYLIKTRGQQVTLSCSPISGHRSVSWYQQTPGQGLQFLFEYFSETQRNKGNFPGRFSGRQFSNSRSEMNVSTLELGDSALYLCASSYLPGAMNTEAFFGQGTRLTVV.

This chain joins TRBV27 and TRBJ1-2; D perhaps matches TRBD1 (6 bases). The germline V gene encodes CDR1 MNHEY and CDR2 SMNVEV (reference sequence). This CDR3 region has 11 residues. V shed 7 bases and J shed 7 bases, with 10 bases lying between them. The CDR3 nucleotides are TGTGCCAGCAAGGGGGTTGTTGGCTACACCTTC. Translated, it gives CASKGVVGYTF.

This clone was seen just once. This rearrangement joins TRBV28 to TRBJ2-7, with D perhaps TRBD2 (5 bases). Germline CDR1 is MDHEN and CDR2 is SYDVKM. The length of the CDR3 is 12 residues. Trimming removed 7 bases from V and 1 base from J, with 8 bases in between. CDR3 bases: TGTGCCAGCACTAGCCGGTCCTACGAGCAGTACTTC. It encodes CASTSRSYEQYF.

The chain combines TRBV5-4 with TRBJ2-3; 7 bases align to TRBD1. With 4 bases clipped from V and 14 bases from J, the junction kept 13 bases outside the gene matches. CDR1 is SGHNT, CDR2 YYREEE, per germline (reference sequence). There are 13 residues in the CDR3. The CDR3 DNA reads TGTGCCAGCAGCCAGGACCGGGACAGCCCTAGGTATTTT. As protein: CASSQDRDSPRYF.

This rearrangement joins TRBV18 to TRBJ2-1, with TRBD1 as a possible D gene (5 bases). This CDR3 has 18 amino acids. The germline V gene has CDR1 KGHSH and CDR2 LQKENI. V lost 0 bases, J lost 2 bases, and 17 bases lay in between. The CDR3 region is CASSPPGVAILTYNEQFF. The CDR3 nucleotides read TGTGCCAGCTCACCACCAGGGGTAGCTATACTAACCTACAATGAGCAGTTCTTC.